The rows below give T cell receptor beta chains drawn from one sample of a study of T cell responses to AZD1222 COVID-19 vaccine. The protocol was immunoSEQ multiplex PCR, while the TCRdb copy is restricted to in-frame clones and leaves out a portion. Of approximately 210,000 clones in the sample, approximately 94% are singletons; the top ten hold over 1.5%. The starting material was peripheral blood, obtained 28 days after the second dose of the MenACWY control vaccine. The source of these receptors is an adult who received the MenACWY meningococcal vaccine as a control. Each CDR3 is given with its conserved first and last residue.

14,TRBJ2-3,TRBV9,CASSPGLGTDTQYF
13,TRBJ2-2,TRBV24-1,CATRVTNTGELFF
15,TRBJ2-4,TRBV27,CASSALSAGTDIQYF
16,TRBJ2-1,TRBV7-9,CASSLALGQRASEQFF
15,TRBJ2-1,TRBV9,CASSPSGTPYNEQFF
16,TRBJ2-5,TRBV4-2,CASSQMTSGGQETQYF
14,TRBJ1-4,TRBV6-5,CASSQGQGVEKLFF
13,TRBJ1-2,TRBV2,CASSELGTYGYTF
13,TRBJ2-7,TRBV2,CAIRRQSASEQYF
12,TRBJ2-1,TRBV24-1,CATSRAAYEQFF
16,TRBJ1-1,TRBV9,CASSAMSGGLSTEAFF
16,TRBJ2-3,TRBV5-4,CASSLDGFGSTDTQYF
13,TRBJ2-2,TRBV15,CATRGLNTGELFF